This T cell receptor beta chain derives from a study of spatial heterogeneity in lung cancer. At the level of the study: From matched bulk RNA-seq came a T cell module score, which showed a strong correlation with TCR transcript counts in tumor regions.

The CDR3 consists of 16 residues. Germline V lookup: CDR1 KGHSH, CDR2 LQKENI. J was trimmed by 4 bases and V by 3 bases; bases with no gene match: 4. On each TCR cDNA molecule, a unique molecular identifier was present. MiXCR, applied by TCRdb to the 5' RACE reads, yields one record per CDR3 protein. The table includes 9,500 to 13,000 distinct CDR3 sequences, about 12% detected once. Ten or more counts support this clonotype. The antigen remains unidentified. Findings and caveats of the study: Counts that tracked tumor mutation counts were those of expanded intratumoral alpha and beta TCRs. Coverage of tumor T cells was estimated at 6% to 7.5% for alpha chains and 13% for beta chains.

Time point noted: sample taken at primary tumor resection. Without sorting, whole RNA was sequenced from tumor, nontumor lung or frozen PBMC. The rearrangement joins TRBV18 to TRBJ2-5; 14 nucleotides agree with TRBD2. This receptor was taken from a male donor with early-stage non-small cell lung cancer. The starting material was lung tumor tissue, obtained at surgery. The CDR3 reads CASSPGLAGARETQYF. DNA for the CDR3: TGTGCCAGCTCACCGGGACTAGCGGGAGCGCGAGAGACCCAGTACTTC.